The rows below give T cell receptor beta chains drawn from one sample of a study of beta chain features in type 1 diabetes. The data were produced by immunoSEQ multiplex PCR, yet TCRdb's version contains in-frame clones alone and is incomplete. Altogether more than 25,000 clones are present, around three fifths being singletons, with the ten largest covering approximately 1.4%. The sample taken for sequencing was Tregs from blood. These receptors were collected from a woman aged 18 to 35 with type 1 diabetes. CDR3s include the opening cysteine and the closing phenylalanine or tryptophan. A D gene is named only where the DNA matches it firmly. Clone size is stated in some rows and not others, as once, few, many or a class when expanded.

DNA,CDR3,size,D,V,J,length
TGTGCCAGTAGACAGATGACAGGGGCTAACTATGGCTACACCTTC,CASRQMTGANYGYTF,NA,TRBD1,TRBV19,TRBJ1-2,15
TGTGCCAGCACCCCTACCACTTTATCCTACGAGCAGTACTTC,CASTPTTLSYEQYF,few,NA,TRBV6-6,TRBJ2-7,14
TGTGCCAGCAGAGCGGGACTGAGGAGGACTGAAGCTTTCTTT,CASRAGLRRTEAFF,NA,NA,TRBV2,TRBJ1-1,14
TGTGCCAGCAGCCCAGGTTCGGTTTACGAGCAGTACTTC,CASSPGSVYEQYF,NA,NA,TRBV7-2,TRBJ2-7,13
TGCAGCGTTGGGGGACACTTTTCCACAGATACGCAGTATTTT,CSVGGHFSTDTQYF,NA,NA,TRBV29-1,TRBJ2-3,14
TGTGCCAGCAGATTCCAGCGCCCTTATCGTCAAGAGACCCAGTACTTC,CASRFQRPYRQETQYF,few,NA,TRBV6-8,TRBJ2-5,16
TGCGCCAGCAGCTTGGAGTCGGTATCCACTGAAGCTTTCTTT,CASSLESVSTEAFF,few,NA,TRBV5-1,TRBJ1-1,14
TGTGCCTGGAGTGCCGACCGGGACAGCAAGCGCTACACCTTC,CAWSADRDSKRYTF,once,TRBD1,TRBV30,TRBJ1-2,14
TGCGCCAGCAGCGGGCAGGGTACCAGGACAGATACGCAGTATTTT,CASSGQGTRTDTQYF,few,NA,TRBV5-1,TRBJ2-3,15
TGTGCCAGCGGGCGGGGGGAGCTCTATGGCTACACCTTC,CASGRGELYGYTF,NA,NA,TRBV9,TRBJ1-2,13
TGTGCCAGCAGCCCCCGCCCCGGGACAGGGGGCGCCGGGGAGCTGTTTTTT,CASSPRPGTGGAGELFF,NA,TRBD1,TRBV9,TRBJ2-2,17